This TCR beta chain was observed in a study of T-cell reconstitution after alpha-beta-depleted transplantation in children (dated by TCRdb to the mid-2010s). Background for the entire study: T-cell immune reconstitution after TCRalphabeta/CD19-depleted allogeneic hematopoietic cell transplantation in children was quantitatively tracked in the study by means of TCR repertoire profiling. Results the study describes overall, beyond this receptor: Hyperexpanded clone frequencies declined over subsequent months; after one year, T-cell counts and TCRbeta diversity were mostly attributed to newly produced T cells. In some patients, high TCRbeta diversity at day 60 was attributed to recipient T cells and intrathymic progenitors that had survived conditioning. Apparently early alphabetaT-cell count recovery about two months after transplant reportedly relied on only several hundred rapidly expanded clones derived from non-depleted graft cells.

The sample holds many counts of this clonotype. It lacks a known antigen. Base qualities are not recorded, but no much larger clone differs from it by a single base. CDR3 length: 16 amino acids, cysteine to phenylalanine. Only the CDR3 region is kept as DNA, spanning 48 bases read in frame from base 1. Relative to germline, V is 4 bases shorter and J is 4 bases shorter, with 19 bases between their ends. The germline V gene provides CDR1 SGHTA and CDR2 FQGNSA. Receptors were amplified or captured by PCR. The reads were generated on an Illumina HiSeq 2500. Molecular barcoding was employed in the preparation of TCR libraries, with unique molecular identifiers being used to normalize TCRbeta repertoire quantification. TCRdb handled the public reads itself, with Q25 trimming in fastp and clone calling in MiXCR, and kept productive beta chains. Each CDR3 protein gets just one entry, which takes the most common genes and DNA from the rows behind it. Across this sample there are about 460,000 distinct CDR3 sequences, with more than 9% seen only once. The biggest ten clones account for around 2.2% of the sample.

The intended sense of this specimen's treatment or condition label: allogeneic hematopoietic cell transplantation with graft depleted of TCRalphabeta T cells and CD19 B cells. TCRalphabeta/CD19-depleted allogeneic hematopoietic cell grafts were given to the transplant recipients, all of whom were children. The sequence is built from TRBV7-2 and TRBJ2-5; the best D guess is TRBD2, with 5 bases matching. This clonotype was obtained from a child aged 2-15 years with inherited bone marrow failure, due to receive a stem cell transplant. Specimen: PBMCs, collected before TCRalphabeta/CD19-depleted stem cell transplant. The base sequence is TGTGCCAGCAGCTCTCCCCCTCTTTTTGCGGGAGAGACCCAGTACTTC. Its protein is CASSSPPLFAGETQYF.